Each of the 14 T cell receptor beta chains below was sequenced from the same sample in a study of beta chain features in type 1 diabetes. Isolated RNA was reverse transcribed in full, so expressed TCRB transcripts were sequenced. Assay used: immunoSEQ multiplex PCR; TCRdb lists only in-frame clones, some missing. The sample has roughly 370,000 clones, 14% seen once. Sequencing was performed on naive CD4+ T cells from blood. Source of these receptors: a man aged 30 to 39 in good health.

The CDR3 here is CASSLPEQGSRPQHF. The CDR3 DNA reads TGTGCCAGCAGCCTCCCCGAACAGGGATCACGGCCCCAGCATTTT. V is TRBV9 and J is TRBJ1-5, with TRBD1 as a possible D gene (6 bases). CDR1 and CDR2 from the germline V gene are SGDLS and YYNGEE. This CDR3 is built from 15 residues. The V end was cut by 4 bases, the J end by 9 bases, with 20 bases between.

J is TRBJ2-6 and V is TRBV10-3; TRBD2 might be the D (6 bases). Trimming removed 11 bases at V and 1 base at J, with 12 bases between. From germline, CDR1 is ENHRY and CDR2 SYGVKD. This CDR3 is built from 14 residues. CDR3 sequence reads: CAAAGQSGANVLTF. The DNA of the CDR3 is TGTGCCGCCGCGGGGCAGTCTGGGGCCAACGTCCTGACTTTC.

This clone has a handful of counts. This chain connects TRBV7-9 to TRBJ2-1, with 7 bases matching TRBD1. CDR1 is SEHNR and CDR2 is FQNEAQ in the germline V gene (reference sequence). V trimming: 3 bases; J trimming: 3 bases; junction bases outside the gene matches: 2. The CDR3 spans 14 residues. This CDR3 is CASSFRDSYNEQFF. CDR3 DNA: TGTGCCAGCAGCTTCCGGGACAGCTACAATGAGCAGTTCTTC.

This clone has only a few counts. V usage is TRBV18 and J usage is TRBJ2-3; 7 nucleotides agree with TRBD1. After removal of 2 bases from V and 1 base from J, the junction contained 9 bases not matched to a gene. CDR3 length: 17 amino acids. Per the germline V gene, CDR1 is KGHSH and CDR2 is LQKENI. CDR3 DNA: TGTGCCAGCTCACCATTCGAGGCCGACAGGGGCACAGATACGCAGTATTTT. Amino acids: CASSPFEADRGTDTQYF.

The J gene is TRBJ2-2, the V gene TRBV4-3; 7 bases map to TRBD1. J lost 0 bases, V lost 0 bases, and 4 bases had no gene match. CDR3 length: 17 amino acids. Germline V gene data show CDR1 as LGHNA and CDR2 as YSLEER. CDR3 coding DNA: TGCGCCAGCAGCCAAGAATGGACAGGCGCGAACACCGGGGAGCTGTTTTTT. Translation: CASSQEWTGANTGELFF.

V usage is TRBV6-5 and J usage is TRBJ2-3, with D perhaps being TRBD1 or TRBD2 (5 bases each). The germline gives CDR1 MNHEY, CDR2 SVGAGI. V lost 9 bases and J lost 9, with 13 bases in between. The CDR3 runs 11 residues. CDR3 sequence: CASCRDGTQYF. The CDR3 bases are TGTGCCAGTTGCCGGGACGGGACGCAGTATTTT.

This clone was picked up one time. The J gene is TRBJ1-5, the V gene TRBV6-6, with 8 bases that match TRBD1. The CDR3 has 14 residues. Trimming at V came to 5 bases and at J to 7 bases, leaving 7 bases not matched to a gene. The V gene's germline CDR1 is MNHNY and CDR2 SVGAGI (reference sequence). Here the CDR3 DNA reads TGTGCCAGCAGTGATACAGGGGGTCAACAGCCCCAGCATTTT. Protein product: CASSDTGGQQPQHF.

This sequence joins TRBV11-1 and TRBJ2-1; D remains unclear. Germline values: CDR1 SGHAT, CDR2 FQDESV (reference sequence). Trimming took 2 bases from V and 5 from J, leaving 7 bases between them. The CDR3 is 13 residues long. CDR3 amino acids: CASSLSRNNEQFF. CDR3 in DNA: TGTGCCAGCAGCTTATCTAGAAACAATGAGCAGTTCTTC.

The V gene is TRBV6-6, the J gene TRBJ1-5; the match to TRBD1 covers 9 bases. CDR1 and CDR2 from the germline V gene are MNHNY and SVGAGI (reference sequence). CDR3 size: 14 residues. The junction had 3 bases not matched to a gene; V was cut back by 5 bases and J by 4 bases. The CDR3 DNA reads TGTGCCAGCAGTCGGGACAGGGAGAATCAGCCCCAGCATTTT. Residues: CASSRDRENQPQHF.

This chain uses TRBV5-1 with TRBJ2-5; TRBD2 aligns across 14 bases. Per germline, CDR1 SGHRS and CDR2 YFSETQ. Unmatched junction bases numbered 7, after V lost 6 bases and J lost 0 bases. The CDR3 covers 17 residues. The CDR3 spells CASTGLAGGSYQETQYF. The CDR3, as DNA: TGCGCCAGCACCGGACTAGCGGGGGGTTCGTACCAAGAGACCCAGTACTTC.

A remark on this clone: This specimen includes other DNA sequences encoding the same CDR3. The rearrangement links TRBV30 to TRBJ2-3, with D hard to call. In germline, CDR1 is GTSNPN, CDR2 SVGIG (reference sequence). The V and J ends lost 2 bases and 2 bases respectively, with 5 bases between them. This CDR3 spans 12 amino acids. For the CDR3, the DNA is TGTGCCTGGAGTCCCAACACAGATACGCAGTATTTT. Translating it yields CAWSPNTDTQYF.

This clone showed up just a few times. The chain joins TRBV4-3 to TRBJ2-5, with D maybe TRBD1 (5 bases). V was shortened by 0 bases and J by 1 base, with 9 bases between the two germline ends. Germline CDR1 and CDR2: LGHNA and YSLEER. There are 15 residues in the CDR3. CDR3 sequence reads: CASSQDHRGQETQYF. Written as DNA, the CDR3 is TGCGCCAGCAGCCAAGATCATAGGGGCCAAGAGACCCAGTACTTC.

A few counts support this clone. This CDR3 is CASSTRASYEQYF. The CDR3 DNA sequence: TGTGCCAGCAGCACCCGGGCTAGCTACGAGCAGTACTTC. This sequence joins TRBV7-9 and TRBJ2-7, with unresolved D. Germline V gene sequence: CDR1 SEHNR, CDR2 FQNEAQ (reference sequence). Deletions cut 5 bases from V and 3 bases from J, with 11 bases between. The length of the CDR3 is 13 residues.

The J gene is TRBJ2-7, the V gene TRBV19, with D perhaps assigned TRBD1 or TRBD2 (5 bases each). V dropped 4 bases and J dropped 5 bases, with 21 bases sitting between them. The CDR3 totals 16 residues. CDR1 is LNHDA and CDR2 is SQIVND in the germline V gene (reference sequence). CDR3 DNA: TGTGCCAGTAGTACCAACCCTTTGGGGGAGACGGACGAGCAGTACGTC. It encodes CASSTNPLGETDEQYV.